Following are 29 T cell receptor beta chains from one sample sequenced in a study of response to subunit inactivated influenza vaccine. TCRdb re-called the RT-PCR reads with MiXCR, one entry per CDR3 protein. This table has hundreds of thousands of distinct CDR3 sequences, over 11% appearing once. Sample: PBMCs from blood, taken less than 15 days before vaccination. The receptors shown here come from a man aged 50 to 60 who received an inactivated influenza vaccine.

The chain combines TRBV6-1 with TRBJ2-1; D gene unclear. Per germline, CDR1 MNHNS and CDR2 SASEGT. The CDR3 runs to 16 residues. Trimming cost V 3 bases and J 4 bases, with 16 bases left between them. In DNA form, the CDR3 reads TGTGCCAGCAGTGATCGCTACCGTATGTCATACAATGAGCAGTTCTTC. This translates into CASSDRYRMSYNEQFF.

The gene calls are TRBV5-4 and TRBJ1-2; possible D gene TRBD1, 6 bases. This CDR3 is 13 amino acids long. Germline V gene data show CDR1 as SGHNT and CDR2 as YYREEE (reference sequence). Trimming pared 3 bases from V and 8 bases from J, leaving 14 bases between. Written as DNA, the CDR3 is TGTGCCAGCAGCTCTGGGGGCGCGAAGGGCTACACCTTC. This codes for CASSSGGAKGYTF.

This clonotype occurred a few times. The chain uses TRBV27 and TRBJ2-1, with 8 bases identical to TRBD2. CDR3 length equals 16 residues. CDR1 is MNHEY, CDR2 SMNVEV, per germline (reference sequence). V was clipped by 2 bases and J by 5 bases; unmatched bases: 8. CDR3 amino acids: CASSLQGLGWDNEQFF. CDR3 bases: TGTGCCAGCAGTTTACAGGGACTAGGGTGGGACAATGAGCAGTTCTTC.

This clonotype came up a few times. This chain connects TRBV7-9 to TRBJ2-2, with D hard to call. The V and J ends lost 2 bases and 1 base respectively, with 11 bases between them. The CDR3 spans 16 residues. Germline-derived CDR1 and CDR2 are SEHNR and FQNEAQ (reference sequence). This chain's CDR3 is CASSLHGLENTGELFF. CDR3 coding DNA: TGTGCCAGCAGCTTACACGGATTGGAGAACACCGGGGAGCTGTTTTTT. Drawing the rest from reference TRBV7-9 and TRBJ2-2, the complete variable domain is DTGVSQNPRHKITKRGQNVTFRCDPISEHNRLYWYRQTLGQGPEFLTYFQNEAQLEKSRLLSDRFSAERPKGSFSTLEIQRTEQGDSAMYLCASSLHGLENTGELFFGEGSRLTVL.

This clonotype was picked up a small number of times. The rearrangement links TRBV6-5 to TRBJ2-7, with a weak D call TRBD2 (7 bases). The V end was cut by 7 bases, the J end by 5 bases, with 12 bases between. The CDR3 consists of 12 residues. The germline V gene has CDR1 MNHEY and CDR2 SVGAGI. Written as DNA, the CDR3 is TGTGCCAGCACCGAGGGGGGGCACGAGCAGTACTTC. Translated, it gives CASTEGGHEQYF.

J is TRBJ1-2 and V is TRBV21-1. TRBV21-1 is marked as a pseudogene. The CDR3 is made up of 14 amino acids. CDR3: CASSIKQGGYGYTF. The DNA for the CDR3 is TGTGCCAGCAGTATCAAGCAGGGAGGATATGGCTACACCTTC.

This chain uses TRBV7-9 with TRBJ2-5, with D unclear. V gave up 0 bases and J gave up 4 bases, with 15 bases separating them. Germline values: CDR1 SEHNR, CDR2 FQNEAQ (reference sequence). The CDR3 covers 16 residues. CDR3 in DNA: TGTGCCAGCAGCTTAGCGGTTGGTACAGTGGGAGAGACCCAGTACTTC. Its protein is CASSLAVGTVGETQYF. The variable domain in full, completed from reference TRBV7-9 and TRBJ2-5, reads DTGVSQNPRHKITKRGQNVTFRCDPISEHNRLYWYRQTLGQGPEFLTYFQNEAQLEKSRLLSDRFSAERPKGSFSTLEIQRTEQGDSAMYLCASSLAVGTVGETQYFGPGTRLLVL.

There are a few counts of this clonotype. The chain has TRBV4-1 and TRBJ2-7, with TRBD1 identical over 7 bases. Germline lookup yields CDR1 MGHRA and CDR2 YSYEKL. V lost 1 base to trimming and J lost 1 base; unmatched junction nucleotides: 7. The CDR3 extends over 16 amino acids. CDR3 sequence reads: CASSQGWTGFSYEQYF. The CDR3 bases are TGCGCCAGCAGCCAAGGGTGGACAGGTTTTTCCTACGAGCAGTACTTC.

V is TRBV5-1 and J is TRBJ2-7; D remains unclear. The V gene lost 0 bases and the J gene lost 4 bases, with 11 bases spanning the gap. Germline V gene sequence: CDR1 SGHRS, CDR2 YFSETQ. The CDR3 has 14 amino acids. The CDR3 loop is CASSLEGRRYEQYF. The CDR3 nucleotides are TGCGCCAGCAGCTTGGAGGGCAGGCGGTACGAGCAGTACTTC.

CDR3 sequence (DNA): TGTGCCAGCAGCTTATTACGGGGGGCAGATACGCAGTATTTT. Amino acids: CASSLLRGADTQYF. This chain connects TRBV11-2 to TRBJ2-3, with 7 bases matching TRBD2. V lost 2 bases, J lost 4 bases, and 3 bases stayed unmatched. The CDR3 sequence is 14 residues long. CDR1 and CDR2 (germline): SGHAT, FQNNGV.

This clonotype showed up just a few times. V and J are TRBV4-1 and TRBJ1-3; a possible D gene is TRBD1 (5 bases). The germline V gene has CDR1 MGHRA and CDR2 YSYEKL. V gave up 4 bases and J gave up 0 bases, with 10 bases separating them. This CDR3 has 15 amino acids. The CDR3 loop is CASSRRQLSGNTIYF. The CDR3, as DNA: TGCGCCAGCAGCCGACGACAGCTCTCTGGAAACACCATATATTTT.

This clonotype was observed many times. This chain uses TRBV29-1 with TRBJ2-3; D is unclear. The CDR3 runs 14 residues. Looked up from germline, CDR1 is SQVTM and CDR2 is ANQGSEA. The V and J ends lost 5 bases and 8 bases respectively, with 20 bases between them. CDR3 DNA: TGCAGCGTTAAGGGTGAAATTACGACGGGTACGCAGTATTTT. The encoded protein is CSVKGEITTGTQYF.

The chain carries TRBV6-2 or TRBV6-3 and TRBJ2-1; TRBD2 aligns across 7 bases. The CDR3 is 15 residues long. Looked up from germline, CDR1 is MNHEY and CDR2 is SVGEGT. The trim removed 4 bases at V and 7 bases at J, leaving 10 bases unmatched. The CDR3 DNA is TGTGCCAGCAGTTTAGAAGCGGGGACCTGGAATGAGCAGTTCTTC. Its translation: CASSLEAGTWNEQFF.

The chain uses TRBV10-3 and TRBJ1-2; D remains unclear. Trimming took 2 bases from V and 5 from J, leaving 6 bases between them. Germline loops: CDR1 ENHRY, CDR2 SYGVKD. This CDR3 is 12 amino acids long. For the CDR3, the DNA is TGTGCCATCAGTGAGCATCCATATGGCTACACCTTC. This gives the protein CAISEHPYGYTF.

The V and J genes are TRBV20-1 and TRBJ1-4, with D hard to call. Germline CDR1 reads DFQATT; CDR2 reads SNEGSKA (reference sequence). The CDR3 sequence is 11 residues long. V was shortened by 0 bases and J by 8 bases, with 4 bases between the two germline ends. CDR3 loop: CSARDWEKLFF. The CDR3 DNA reads TGCAGTGCTAGAGATTGGGAAAAACTGTTTTTT.

The V call is TRBV2, the J call TRBJ2-5; 9 positions agree with TRBD1. J lost 4 bases, V lost 7 bases, and 4 bases had no gene match. From germline, CDR1 is SNHLY and CDR2 FYNNEI. This CDR3 is 13 amino acids long. CDR3 residues: CASTRDRAETQYF. CDR3 DNA: TGTGCCAGCACACGGGACAGGGCAGAGACCCAGTACTTC.

V gene TRBV4-2 combines with J gene TRBJ2-1; the match to TRBD2 covers 8 bases. There are 16 residues in the CDR3. The germline V gene encodes CDR1 LGHNA and CDR2 YNFKEQ. With 0 bases clipped from V and 5 bases from J, the junction kept 6 bases outside the gene matches. Here the CDR3 DNA reads TGTGCCAGCAGCCAAGAAACGAGAGCGGGGGACAATGAGCAGTTCTTC. Its translation: CASSQETRAGDNEQFF.

This clonotype was counted a few times. The chain employs TRBV5-5 and TRBJ1-5; the D gene is possibly TRBD1 (5 bases). V was trimmed by 2 bases and J by 6 bases, leaving 18 bases between them. Germline CDR1 reads SGHKS; CDR2 reads YYEKEE (reference sequence). This CDR3 contains 16 residues. CDR3 DNA: TGTGCCAGCAGCTTCTCTGGACCAGGTACAGGTCAGCCCCAGCATTTT. Amino acids: CASSFSGPGTGQPQHF. The variable domain in full, completed from reference TRBV5-5 and TRBJ1-5, reads DAGVTQSPTHLIKTRGQQVTLRCSPISGHKSVSWYQQVLGQGPQFIFQYYEKEERGRGNFPDRFSARQFPNYSSELNVNALLLGDSALYLCASSFSGPGTGQPQHFGDGTRLSIL.

The sample holds a few counts of this clonotype. CDR3 sequence reads: CASSQAVQARHTDTQYF. CDR3 sequence (DNA): TGCGCCAGCAGCCAAGCGGTACAGGCTCGACACACAGATACGCAGTATTTT. V and J are TRBV4-1 and TRBJ2-3, with a weak D call TRBD1 (5 bases). Germline CDR1 and CDR2: MGHRA and YSYEKL. The CDR3 loop spans 17 amino acids. V was cut by 1 base and J by 2 bases, with 16 bases left in between.

In its sample, this clonotype was seen a few times. The chain carries TRBV2 and TRBJ2-7; D remains unclear. Germline V gene data show CDR1 as SNHLY and CDR2 as FYNNEI. The V gene lost 7 bases and the J gene lost 5 bases, with 6 bases spanning the gap. The CDR3 has 10 residues. CDR3 region: CASKRNEQYF. The CDR3 DNA sequence: TGTGCCAGCAAAAGAAACGAGCAGTACTTC. The full variable domain, with the rest looked up from reference TRBV2 and TRBJ2-7, is EPEVTQTPSHQVTQMGQEVILRCVPISNHLYFYWYRQILGQKVEFLVSFYNNEISEKSEIFDDQFSVERPDGSNFTLKIRSTKLEDSAMYFCASKRNEQYFGPGTRLTVT.

This clonotype was observed at least ten times. The chain recombines TRBV7-2 with TRBJ2-1, with D possibly TRBD1 on 6 matching bases. The CDR3 loop spans 15 amino acids. Germline V gives CDR1 SGHTA, CDR2 FQGNSA. V lost 1 base and J lost 3, with 10 bases in between. CDR3 residues: CASSLVGQNYNEQFF. Here the CDR3 DNA reads TGTGCCAGCAGCTTAGTCGGACAGAACTACAATGAGCAGTTCTTC.

The chain is built from TRBV5-1 and TRBJ2-1, with 11 bases lining up with TRBD2. CDR3 length: 15 residues. Per the germline V gene, CDR1 is SGHRS and CDR2 is YFSETQ. The junction had 9 bases not matched to a gene; V was cut back by 4 bases and J by 9 bases. CDR3 region: CASSTSGRSDSEQFF. CDR3 coding DNA: TGCGCCAGCAGCACTAGCGGGAGATCGGATAGTGAGCAGTTCTTC.

The genes are TRBV10-3 and TRBJ2-2, with TRBD1 identical over 10 bases. The CDR3 sequence is 17 residues long. V gave up 8 bases and J gave up 1 base; unmatched junction bases: 10. Germline-derived CDR1 and CDR2 are ENHRY and SYGVKD. The CDR3, as DNA: TGTGCCATCGCCAAAGCCGGACAGGGGGGGAACACCGGGGAGCTGTTTTTT. Translating it yields CAIAKAGQGGNTGELFF.

The chain is built from TRBV7-2 and TRBJ1-4, with TRBD1 as a possible D gene (5 bases). Germline V gene lookup returns CDR1 SGHTA and CDR2 FQGNSA. The CDR3 length is 15 residues. V gave up 6 bases and J gave up 3 bases, with 14 bases separating them. CDR3 DNA: TGTGCCAGCAGTCAGGGCGGGGAGCCTAATGAAAAACTGTTTTTT. Its translation is CASSQGGEPNEKLFF.

This clonotype was seen only a few times. V usage is TRBV5-1 and J usage is TRBJ2-2, with a tentative D call TRBD2 (6 bases). This CDR3 comprises 13 residues. Trimming shortened V by 4 bases and J by 7 bases, and 11 bases separated the two germline ends. The V gene's germline CDR1 is SGHRS and CDR2 YFSETQ. For the CDR3, the DNA is TGCGCCAGCAGCCTGCGGGACCGCGGGGAGCTGTTTTTT. This sequence encodes CASSLRDRGELFF.

This clonotype was counted a few times. J is TRBJ1-2 and V is TRBV2; 7 nucleotides agree with TRBD1. The CDR3 runs 12 residues. The germline CDR1 and CDR2 sequences are SNHLY and FYNNEI. Germline trimming cut 5 bases from V and 6 bases from J; bases unmatched to any gene: 3. The CDR3, as DNA: TGTGCCAGCAGTAGGCAGGGGGATGGCTACACCTTC. It codes for CASSRQGDGYTF. Full variable domain (remainder filled in from reference TRBV2 and TRBJ1-2): EPEVTQTPSHQVTQMGQEVILRCVPISNHLYFYWYRQILGQKVEFLVSFYNNEISEKSEIFDDQFSVERPDGSNFTLKIRSTKLEDSAMYFCASSRQGDGYTFGSGTRLTVV.

The chain carries TRBV7-9 and TRBJ1-2; D might be TRBD1 (6 bases). Germline CDR1 SEHNR, CDR2 FQNEAQ (reference sequence). The CDR3 loop spans 14 amino acids. Trimming cost V 5 bases and J 4 bases, with 14 bases left between them. CDR3 sequence reads: CASSVRTATYGYTF. The CDR3 DNA follows: TGTGCCAGCAGCGTACGGACAGCGACCTATGGCTACACCTTC.

At least ten counts were recorded for this clonotype. This chain uses TRBV30 with TRBJ2-2; D call uncertain. This CDR3 spans 14 amino acids. CDR1 is GTSNPN, CDR2 SVGIG, per germline (reference sequence). Trimming stripped 2 bases from V and 6 bases from J, with 13 bases between. In nucleotides, the CDR3 is TGTGCCTGGAGTATTGGGAATACGGCCGGGGAGCTGTTTTTT. The encoded protein is CAWSIGNTAGELFF.

The rearrangement uses TRBV6-5 and TRBJ2-5; possible D gene TRBD2, 5 bases. The CDR3 is made up of 18 amino acids. Per germline, CDR1 MNHEY and CDR2 SVGAGI. Trimming took 0 bases from V and 5 from J, leaving 22 bases between them. The CDR3 region is CASSYSILAEDFAETQYF. CDR3 in DNA: TGTGCCAGCAGTTACTCGATTCTCGCGGAGGACTTCGCCGAGACCCAGTACTTC.